These 21 T cell receptor beta chains originate from one sample sequenced in a study of cytomegalovirus exposure and HLA in healthy donors. Repertoires were generated with immunoSEQ multiplex PCR, while TCRdb's copy carries only in-frame clones and drops some. This repertoire shows over 45,000 clones, around 90% found once; its top ten account for about 1.1%. Sequencing used PBMCs. These receptors were collected from a man between 18 and 29 years old in good health and CMV-seronegative.

The genes are TRBV28 and TRBJ2-1; 11 nucleotides align to TRBD2. In germline, CDR1 is MDHEN, CDR2 SYDVKM. V was clipped by 1 base and J by 7 bases; unmatched bases: 6. The CDR3 covers 16 residues. The CDR3 coding sequence is TGTGCCAGCAGTTTATTAGTAGCGGGGGGGGGAAATGAGCAGTTCTTC. It codes for CASSLLVAGGGNEQFF.

The sample holds one count of this clone. V and J are TRBV15 and TRBJ2-7, with TRBD2 matching 10 bases. The V segment lost 3 bases and the J segment 4 bases; nucleotides outside the gene matches: 6. CDR3 length equals 15 residues. Germline V gives CDR1 LNHNV, CDR2 YYDKDF (reference sequence). The DNA for the CDR3 is TGTGCCACCAGCAGTGGGCTAGCGGGAGCTTACGAGCAGTACTTC. Amino acids: CATSSGLAGAYEQYF. Combining the CDR3 with reference TRBV15 and TRBJ2-7 gives the whole variable domain DAMVIQNPRYQVTQFGKPVTLSCSQTLNHNVMYWYQQKSSQAPKLLFHYYDKDFNNEADTPDNFQSRRPNTSFCFLDIRSPGLGDTAMYLCATSSGLAGAYEQYFGPGTRLTVT.

The chain carries TRBV27 and TRBJ2-2; D possibly corresponds to TRBD2 (5 bases). The CDR3 sequence is 17 residues long. Deletions cut 3 bases from V and 0 bases from J, with 14 bases between. Germline loops: CDR1 MNHEY, CDR2 SMNVEV (reference sequence). For the CDR3, the DNA is TGTGCCAGCAGTTTCTTTGGAGCGGACTCGAACACCGGGGAGCTGTTTTTT. Protein sequence: CASSFFGADSNTGELFF.

The V call is TRBV11-3, the J call TRBJ2-3; possibly TRBD2 for D (5 bases). CDR1 is SGHNT and CDR2 is YENEEA in the germline V gene. V shed 1 base and J shed 4 bases, with 6 bases lying between them. The length of the CDR3 is 13 residues. DNA for the CDR3: TGTGCCAGCAGCTTAGTGGAGGCAGATACGCAGTATTTT. Residues: CASSLVEADTQYF.

CDR3 region: CASSQDPAGAGELFF. CDR3 in DNA: TGCGCCAGCAGCCAAGATCCAGCGGGAGCCGGGGAGCTGTTTTTT. J is TRBJ2-2 and V is TRBV4-1; TRBD2 matches at 8 bases. The trim removed 0 bases at V and 6 bases at J, leaving 3 bases unmatched. The CDR3 has 15 amino acids. Germline loops: CDR1 MGHRA, CDR2 YSYEKL.

V gene TRBV5-1 combines with J gene TRBJ1-4, with a weak D call TRBD1 (6 bases). In germline, CDR1 is SGHRS, CDR2 YFSETQ. Trimming took 4 bases from V and 3 from J, leaving 13 bases between them. The CDR3 spans 15 residues. CDR3 in DNA: TGCGCCAGCAGCCCGGGGGGGCAGTCTAATGAAAAACTGTTTTTT. This codes for CASSPGGQSNEKLFF.

The CDR3 reads CASSLSLSLLNEQFF. CDR3 in DNA: TGTGCCAGCAGTTTATCTTTATCACTACTCAATGAGCAGTTCTTC. The rearrangement links TRBV28 to TRBJ2-1; D uncertain. This CDR3 contains 15 residues. Trimming cost V 1 base and J 6 bases, with 13 bases left between them. Germline V CDR1 and CDR2: MDHEN, SYDVKM.

This rearrangement joins TRBV6-6 to TRBJ2-6, with D hard to call. Trimming took 5 bases from V and 4 from J, leaving 12 bases between them. The CDR3 has 15 residues. Germline CDR1 reads MNHNY; CDR2 reads SVGAGI (reference sequence). The CDR3 region is CASSTESLGANVLTF. CDR3 coding DNA: TGTGCCAGCAGTACCGAGTCCTTGGGGGCCAACGTCCTGACTTTC.

On this clone itself: Distinct nucleotide sequences in the sample also encode this CDR3. The chain recombines TRBV14 with TRBJ2-1; no firm D call. The CDR3 has 12 amino acids. CDR1 and CDR2 from the germline V gene are SGHDN and FVKESK. The V end was cut by 4 bases, the J end by 8 bases, with 9 bases between. CDR3 DNA: TGTGCCAGCAGCCCCCGCGGCTATGAGCAGTTCTTC. Protein: CASSPRGYEQFF.

CDR3 DNA sequence: TGTGCCAGCAGCTTAGTTAGACTAGCACAAGACCAAGAGACCCAGTACTTC. Amino acid sequence: CASSLVRLAQDQETQYF. J is TRBJ2-5 and V is TRBV7-2; TRBD2 aligns across 7 bases. V lost 1 base, J lost 0 bases, and 8 bases stayed unmatched. Germline loops: CDR1 SGHTA, CDR2 FQGNSA. This CDR3 is 17 amino acids long.

The chain carries TRBV18 and TRBJ2-5, with 8 bases that match TRBD1. Trimming at V came to 3 bases and at J to 1 base, leaving 1 base not matched to a gene. Germline lookup yields CDR1 KGHSH and CDR2 LQKENI. The CDR3 length is 14 residues. The CDR3 loop reads CASSPGQVQETQYF. CDR3 bases: TGTGCCAGCTCACCGGGACAGGTCCAAGAGACCCAGTACTTC.

CDR3 residues: CASSSRWQGLTGELFF. The CDR3 coding sequence is TGTGCCAGCAGCTCTAGGTGGCAGGGGCTGACCGGGGAGCTGTTTTTT. The chain links TRBV7-8 to TRBJ2-2; the D gene is possibly TRBD1 (6 bases). CDR1 and CDR2 (germline): SGHVS, FQNEAQ. V was cut by 4 bases and J by 5 bases, with 17 bases left in between. The CDR3 consists of 16 residues.

The chain employs TRBV5-4 and TRBJ2-7, with D possibly TRBD1 on 6 matching bases. Trimming stripped 0 bases from V and 5 bases from J, with 18 bases between. Germline-derived CDR1 and CDR2 are SGHNT and YYREEE (reference sequence). The CDR3 sequence is 16 residues long. The CDR3 nucleotides read TGTGCCAGCAGCTTGGCCGGACAGCCGGTATTCCACGAGCAGTACTTC. Translation gives CASSLAGQPVFHEQYF. Looking up the rest from reference TRBV5-4 and TRBJ2-7 gives the full variable domain: ETGVTQSPTHLIKTRGQQVTLRCSSQSGHNTVSWYQQALGQGPQFIFQYYREEENGRGNFPPRFSGLQFPNYSSELNVNALELDDSALYLCASSLAGQPVFHEQYFGPGTRLTVT.

The genes are TRBV4-1 and TRBJ2-7; TRBD1 agrees at 9 bases. The CDR3 consists of 15 residues. V was clipped by 1 base and J by 4 bases; unmatched bases: 5. Germline V gives CDR1 MGHRA, CDR2 YSYEKL. The CDR3 loop is CASSQVGTGPYEQYF. For the CDR3, the DNA is TGCGCCAGCAGCCAAGTGGGGACAGGGCCTTACGAGCAGTACTTC.

The CDR3 is CASSQETATNEKLFF. The CDR3 DNA reads as TGCGCCAGCAGCCAAGAGACTGCAACTAATGAAAAACTGTTTTTT. V is TRBV4-3 and J is TRBJ1-4; D gene ambiguous. The CDR3 has 15 residues. Per germline, CDR1 LGHNA and CDR2 YSLEER. Between the trimmed V and J ends, which lost 0 bases and 0 bases, there was a span of 5 bases.

V usage is TRBV14 and J usage is TRBJ2-7, with D possibly TRBD1 on 5 matching bases. Trimming took 2 bases from V and 6 from J, leaving 17 bases between them. Germline V CDR1 and CDR2: SGHDN, FVKESK. The CDR3 has 15 residues. CDR3 region: CASSQFDRGSSEQYF. CDR3 DNA: TGTGCCAGCAGCCAATTCGATAGGGGAAGCTCCGAGCAGTACTTC.

V is TRBV28 and J is TRBJ2-5; D might be TRBD2 (6 bases). Germline assignment: CDR1 MDHEN and CDR2 SYDVKM. The CDR3 is made up of 14 amino acids. V was clipped by 1 base and J by 5 bases, with 11 bases between them. In DNA form, the CDR3 reads TGTGCCAGCAGTTTATATAGCGGCGGCGAGACCCAGTACTTC. It yields the protein CASSLYSGGETQYF.

This clone was seen once. The J gene is TRBJ2-7, the V gene TRBV5-5; 10 bases are a match to TRBD2. The V gene's germline CDR1 is SGHKS and CDR2 YYEKEE (reference sequence). V shed 4 bases, J shed 2 bases, and the junction held 3 bases outside the gene matches. This CDR3 spans 14 amino acids. In nucleotides, the CDR3 is TGTGCCAGCAGCGGGACTAGCGTAGCCTACGAGCAGTACTTC. Amino acid sequence: CASSGTSVAYEQYF.

The gene calls are TRBV5-5 and TRBJ2-3, with TRBD2 identical over 7 bases. This CDR3 comprises 17 residues. Germline CDR1 reads SGHKS; CDR2 reads YYEKEE (reference sequence). Trimming cost V 2 bases and J 0 bases; bases outside gene matches: 9. For the CDR3, the DNA is TGTGCCAGCAGCTTTCAGGGCGGGAGTGTTAGCACAGATACGCAGTATTTT. Its translation: CASSFQGGSVSTDTQYF.

The chain is built from TRBV12-2 and TRBJ2-6; TRBD2, the D gene given by the table, was not confirmed from the DNA. TRBV12-2 is tagged as a pseudogene. This CDR3 has 17 residues. The CDR3 nucleotides are TGTGCAAGTCGCTCGTCGACTCCCAGCTCTGGGGCCAACGTCCTGACTTTC. Amino acids: CASRSSTPSSGANVLTF.

The chain recombines TRBV19 with TRBJ2-2; TRBD1 aligns across 10 bases. V dropped 6 bases and J dropped 6; count of bases not matched to a gene: 10. Germline V CDR1 and CDR2: LNHDA, SQIVND (reference sequence). The CDR3 runs 16 residues. The CDR3 sequence is CASSGPGQGISGELFF. The CDR3 nucleotides are TGTGCCAGTAGCGGTCCGGGACAGGGGATCTCCGGGGAGCTGTTTTTT. Together with reference TRBV19 and TRBJ2-2, the CDR3 gives the full variable domain: DGGITQSPKYLFRKEGQNVTLSCEQNLNHDAMYWYRQDPGQGLRLIYYSQIVNDFQKGDIAEGYSVSREKKESFPLTVTSAQKNPTAFYLCASSGPGQGISGELFFGEGSRLTVL.